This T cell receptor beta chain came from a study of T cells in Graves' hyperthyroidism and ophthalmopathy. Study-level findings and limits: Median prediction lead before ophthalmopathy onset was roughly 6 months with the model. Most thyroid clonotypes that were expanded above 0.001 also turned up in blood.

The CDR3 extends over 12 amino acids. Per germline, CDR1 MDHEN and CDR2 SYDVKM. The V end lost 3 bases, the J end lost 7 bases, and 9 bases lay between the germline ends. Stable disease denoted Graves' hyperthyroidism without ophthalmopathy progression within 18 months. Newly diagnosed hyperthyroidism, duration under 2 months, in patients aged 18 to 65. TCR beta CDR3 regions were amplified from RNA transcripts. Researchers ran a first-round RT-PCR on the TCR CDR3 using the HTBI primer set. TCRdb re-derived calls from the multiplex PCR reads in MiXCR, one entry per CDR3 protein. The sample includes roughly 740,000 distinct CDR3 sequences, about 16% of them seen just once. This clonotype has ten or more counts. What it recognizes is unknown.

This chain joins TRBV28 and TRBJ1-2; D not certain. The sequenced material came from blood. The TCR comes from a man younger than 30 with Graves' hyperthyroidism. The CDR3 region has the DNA TGTGCCAGCAGTTTTGGGGTTTCTGGCTACACCTTC. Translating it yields CASSFGVSGYTF.